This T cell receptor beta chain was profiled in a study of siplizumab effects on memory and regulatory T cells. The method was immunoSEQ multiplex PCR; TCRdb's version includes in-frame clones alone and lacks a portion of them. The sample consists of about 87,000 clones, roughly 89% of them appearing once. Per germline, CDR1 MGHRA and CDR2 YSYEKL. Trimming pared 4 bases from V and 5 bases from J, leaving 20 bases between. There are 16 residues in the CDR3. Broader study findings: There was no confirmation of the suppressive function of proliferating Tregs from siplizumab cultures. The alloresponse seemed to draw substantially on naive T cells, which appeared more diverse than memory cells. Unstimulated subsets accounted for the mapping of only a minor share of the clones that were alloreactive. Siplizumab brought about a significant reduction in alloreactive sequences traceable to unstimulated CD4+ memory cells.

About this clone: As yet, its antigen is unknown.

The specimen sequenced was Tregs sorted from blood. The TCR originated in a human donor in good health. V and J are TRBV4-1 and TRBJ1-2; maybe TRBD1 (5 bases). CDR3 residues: CASSRASTGTEYGYTF. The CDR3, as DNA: TGCGCCAGCAGCCGAGCATCAACCGGGACGGAGTATGGCTACACCTTC.